The TCR beta chain described here comes from a study of cytomegalovirus exposure and HLA in healthy donors. Note on this clone: What it binds is not known.

The trim removed 6 bases at V and 8 bases at J, leaving 3 bases unmatched. This CDR3 region has 13 residues. In germline, CDR1 is LNHDA, CDR2 SQIVND (reference sequence). The PCR used 60 Vbeta and 13 Jbeta primers. The repertoire was sequenced with immunoSEQ multiplex PCR; TCRdb's copy has only in-frame clones and lacks some. The profile covers about 150,000 clones, with 72% appearing a single time and less than 2.5% taken by the ten largest. Points from the study as a whole: The study put 160 or so TCR beta chains on its list as cytomegalovirus-associated. TCR beta sequences numbering under 20,000 were associated with HLA alleles at 0.05 false discovery rate in a later analysis. Accurate prediction of HLA-A and HLA-B alleles (for most subjects) was reportedly achieved from TCR beta sequences.

The origin of this receptor is a man aged 40-49 years in good health and CMV-seronegative. V is TRBV19 and J is TRBJ1-6; 8 nucleotides match TRBD1. Material: PBMCs. The CDR3, as DNA: TGTGCCAGTAGATCGGACAGGGATTCACCCCTCCACTTT. Translation: CASRSDRDSPLHF.